The TCR beta chain under discussion was sequenced for a study of blood T cell repertoires in COVID-19. Looking at the study overall: COVID-19 samples, acute and convalescent, were from the United States, Italy and Spain.

The V and J ends lost 4 bases and 3 bases respectively, with 7 bases between them. Germline V gene data show CDR1 as MGHDK and CDR2 as SYGVNS. The CDR3 is 12 residues long. Only in-frame clones appear in the TCRdb table, and some are missing; sequencing was by immunoSEQ multiplex PCR. The sample contains 40,000 to 55,000 clones, about 88% of which appear only once. This clone was recorded only once. Sequencing was performed on peripheral blood. The rearrangement uses TRBV25-1 and TRBJ2-7; no definite D call. The receptor's source is a human donor in a cohort sampled during active COVID-19. The DNA for the CDR3 is TGTGCCAGCAGTGCCGACTTCTACGAGCAGTACTTC. Encoded protein: CASSADFYEQYF.